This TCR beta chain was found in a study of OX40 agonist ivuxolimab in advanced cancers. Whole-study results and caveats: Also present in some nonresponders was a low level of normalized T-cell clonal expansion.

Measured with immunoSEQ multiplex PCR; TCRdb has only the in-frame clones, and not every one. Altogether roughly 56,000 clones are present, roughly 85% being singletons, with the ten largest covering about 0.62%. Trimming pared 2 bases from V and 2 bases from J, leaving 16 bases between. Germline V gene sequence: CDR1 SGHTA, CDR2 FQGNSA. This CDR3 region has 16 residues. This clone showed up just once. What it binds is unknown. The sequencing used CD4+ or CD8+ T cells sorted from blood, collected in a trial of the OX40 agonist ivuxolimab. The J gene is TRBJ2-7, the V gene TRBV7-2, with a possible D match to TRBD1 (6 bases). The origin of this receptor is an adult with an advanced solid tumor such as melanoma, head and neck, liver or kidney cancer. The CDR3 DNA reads TGTGCCAGCAGCTTATTGGTGGGGCAGGGGCCCTACGAGCAGTACTTC. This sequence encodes CASSLLVGQGPYEQYF.